This TCR beta chain was recorded in a study of blood T cell repertoires in COVID-19. Assay used: immunoSEQ multiplex PCR; TCRdb lists only in-frame clones, some missing. The profile shows 140,000 to 150,000 clones, about 82% of them singletons. V was clipped by 4 bases and J by 8 bases, with 18 bases between them. Germline CDR1 SGHTS, CDR2 YDEGEE. CDR3 length: 14 amino acids. V gene TRBV5-8 combines with J gene TRBJ1-2, with unresolved D. Source material: peripheral blood. This receptor was obtained from a woman in her thirties or forties with active or convalescent COVID-19. The CDR3 DNA reads as TGTGCCAGCAGCCCGGGAGTGCTTATGGGGGGCTACACCTTC. Its translation is CASSPGVLMGGYTF. Full variable domain (missing parts from reference TRBV5-8 and TRBJ1-2): EAGVTQSPTHLIKTRGQQATLRCSPISGHTSVYWYQQALGLGLQFLLWYDEGEERNRGNFPPRFSGRQFPNYSSELNVNALELEDSALYLCASSPGVLMGGYTFGSGTRLTVV.